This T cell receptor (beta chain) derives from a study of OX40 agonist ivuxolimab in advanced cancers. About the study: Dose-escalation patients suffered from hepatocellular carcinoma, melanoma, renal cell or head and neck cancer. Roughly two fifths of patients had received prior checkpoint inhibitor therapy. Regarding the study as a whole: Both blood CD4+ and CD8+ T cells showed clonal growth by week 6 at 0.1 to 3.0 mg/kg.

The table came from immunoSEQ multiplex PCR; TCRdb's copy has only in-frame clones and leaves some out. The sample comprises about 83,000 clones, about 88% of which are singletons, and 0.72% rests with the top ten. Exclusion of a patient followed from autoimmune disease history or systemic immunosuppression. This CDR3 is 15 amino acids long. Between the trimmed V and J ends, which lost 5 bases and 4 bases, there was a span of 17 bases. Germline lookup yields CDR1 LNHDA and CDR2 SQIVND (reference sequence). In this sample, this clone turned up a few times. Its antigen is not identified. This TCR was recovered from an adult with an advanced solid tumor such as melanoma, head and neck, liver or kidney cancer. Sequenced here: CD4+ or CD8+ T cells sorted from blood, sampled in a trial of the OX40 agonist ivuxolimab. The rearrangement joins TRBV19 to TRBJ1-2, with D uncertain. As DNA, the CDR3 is TGTGCCAGTAGTCACGGGCCCGGTATAGGCTATGGCTACACCTTC. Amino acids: CASSHGPGIGYGYTF.